The entry below gives a single T cell receptor beta chain sequence along with its context. The data were taken from a study of technical replicates of blood from a few donors. The table came from immunoSEQ multiplex PCR; TCRdb's copy has only in-frame clones and leaves some out. The sample yields 60,000 or so clones, approximately 90% seen once. The receptor comes from a human donor in good health. Some clones in this sample may be carry-over from other donors' samples. The specimen was PBMCs.

The CDR3 DNA sequence: TGTGCCAGCAGGAACATTGGGCTAGCGGTGAAAGAGACCCAGTACTTC. Its translation is CASRNIGLAVKETQYF. The chain carries TRBV7-2 and TRBJ2-5, with 7 positions matching TRBD2. The CDR3 extends over 16 amino acids. Germline assignment: CDR1 SGHTA and CDR2 FQGNSA. V trimming: 6 bases; J trimming: 3 bases; junction bases outside the gene matches: 13.